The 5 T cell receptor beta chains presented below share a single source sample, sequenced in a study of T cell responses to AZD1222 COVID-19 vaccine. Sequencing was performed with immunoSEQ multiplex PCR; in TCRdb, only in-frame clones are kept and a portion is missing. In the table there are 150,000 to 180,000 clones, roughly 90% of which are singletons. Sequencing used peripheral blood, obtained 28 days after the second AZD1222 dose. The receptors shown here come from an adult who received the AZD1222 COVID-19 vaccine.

The CDR3 here is CASGVAMNTEAFF. The CDR3 nucleotides are TGTGCCAGCGGCGTTGCCATGAACACTGAAGCTTTCTTT. V gene TRBV6-5 combines with J gene TRBJ1-1; D not certain. The CDR3 is 13 amino acids. From germline, CDR1 is MNHEY and CDR2 SVGAGI. With 8 bases removed from V and 0 bases from J, the gap between germline ends came to 10 bases.

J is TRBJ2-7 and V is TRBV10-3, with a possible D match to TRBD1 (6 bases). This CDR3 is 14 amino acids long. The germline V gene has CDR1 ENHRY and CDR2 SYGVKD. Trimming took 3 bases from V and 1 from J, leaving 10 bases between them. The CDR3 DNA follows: TGTGCCATCAGTGACCAGGGGATTTCCTACGAGCAGTACTTC. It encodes CAISDQGISYEQYF.

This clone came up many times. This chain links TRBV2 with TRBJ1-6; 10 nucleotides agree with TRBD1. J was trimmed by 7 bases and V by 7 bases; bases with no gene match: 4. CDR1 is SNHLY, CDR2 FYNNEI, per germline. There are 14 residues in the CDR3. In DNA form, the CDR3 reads TGTGCCAGCACCCCGGGACAGGGGAATTCACCCCTCCACTTT. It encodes CASTPGQGNSPLHF.

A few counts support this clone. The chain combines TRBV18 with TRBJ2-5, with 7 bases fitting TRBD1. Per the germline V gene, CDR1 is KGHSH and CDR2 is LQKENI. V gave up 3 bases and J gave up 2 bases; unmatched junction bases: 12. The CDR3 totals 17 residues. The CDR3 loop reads CASSPPPAARGQETQYF. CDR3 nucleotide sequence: TGTGCCAGCTCACCGCCACCCGCGGCCAGGGGGCAAGAGACCCAGTACTTC.

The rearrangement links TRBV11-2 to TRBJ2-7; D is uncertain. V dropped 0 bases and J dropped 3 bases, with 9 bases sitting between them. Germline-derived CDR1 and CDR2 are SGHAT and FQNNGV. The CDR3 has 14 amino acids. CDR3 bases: TGTGCCAGCAGCTTAGAAAGTGGGTTCTACGAGCAGTACTTC. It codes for CASSLESGFYEQYF.